This is a list of T cell receptor beta chains from one sample in a study of blood T cell repertoires in COVID-19. Assay used: immunoSEQ multiplex PCR; TCRdb lists only in-frame clones, some missing. The sample contains some 210,000 clones, roughly four fifths of which appear only once. Source material: peripheral blood. These receptors originate from a woman aged 45-60 years with active or convalescent COVID-19. CDR3s include the opening cysteine and the closing phenylalanine or tryptophan. A D gene is named only where the DNA matches it firmly. Not all rows give a size; the values are once, few, many and, for expanded clones, a class.

v_gene: TRBV19; abundance: once; j_gene: TRBJ1-4; d_gene: TRBD1; CDR3aa: CASSSPGTANEKLFF; CDR3nt: TGTGCCAGTAGTTCCCCCGGGACAGCGAATGAAAAACTGTTTTTT
v_gene: TRBV27; abundance: -; j_gene: TRBJ2-3; d_gene: TRBD2; CDR3aa: CASSLYPLVAGSTDTQYF; CDR3nt: TGTGCCAGCAGTTTATACCCCCTGGTAGCGGGGAGCACAGATACGCAGTATTTT
v_gene: TRBV19; abundance: few; j_gene: TRBJ1-2; d_gene: -; CDR3aa: CASSGATVNYGYTF; CDR3nt: TGTGCCAGTAGTGGGGCGACAGTAAACTATGGCTACACCTTC
v_gene: TRBV18; abundance: few; j_gene: TRBJ2-1; d_gene: TRBD2; CDR3aa: CASSPGLAGRNEQFF; CDR3nt: TGTGCCAGCTCACCAGGTCTAGCGGGGCGCAATGAGCAGTTCTTC
v_gene: TRBV3-1/TRBV3-2; abundance: -; j_gene: TRBJ2-1; d_gene: -; CDR3aa: CASSQRDSVGNEQFF; CDR3nt: TGTGCCAGCAGCCAAAGAGACAGCGTAGGCAATGAGCAGTTCTTC
v_gene: TRBV11-2; abundance: -; j_gene: TRBJ2-7; d_gene: TRBD2; CDR3aa: CASSLRGTSGRKYEQYF; CDR3nt: TGTGCCAGCAGCTTGCGGGGGACTAGCGGGAGAAAGTACGAGCAGTACTTC
v_gene: TRBV7-2; abundance: -; j_gene: TRBJ2-7; d_gene: -; CDR3aa: CASSSRQGTHEQYF; CDR3nt: TGTGCCAGCAGCTCGCGTCAGGGTACCCACGAGCAGTACTTC
v_gene: TRBV13; abundance: -; j_gene: TRBJ1-2; d_gene: -; CDR3aa: CASSLGRGVLFGDYYGYTF; CDR3nt: TGTGCCAGCAGCTTAGGCCGGGGGGTTTTATTTGGGGATTACTATGGCTACACCTTC
v_gene: TRBV7-2; abundance: -; j_gene: TRBJ2-1; d_gene: -; CDR3aa: CASSFGLPPYYNEQFF; CDR3nt: TGTGCCAGCAGCTTTGGACTGCCTCCCTACTACAATGAGCAGTTCTTC
v_gene: TRBV5-4; abundance: -; j_gene: TRBJ2-1; d_gene: -; CDR3aa: CASGAVGNEQFF; CDR3nt: TGTGCCAGCGGTGCGGTCGGTAATGAGCAGTTCTTC
v_gene: TRBV5-4; abundance: -; j_gene: TRBJ2-3; d_gene: TRBD2; CDR3aa: CASKILAGGATDTQYF; CDR3nt: TGTGCCAGCAAAATACTAGCGGGAGGAGCCACAGATACGCAGTATTTT
v_gene: TRBV7-9; abundance: -; j_gene: TRBJ1-5; d_gene: -; CDR3aa: CASSAIGGQPQHF; CDR3nt: TGTGCCAGCAGTGCCATAGGGGGTCAGCCCCAGCATTTT
v_gene: TRBV6-4; abundance: -; j_gene: TRBJ2-1; d_gene: -; CDR3aa: CASSDSEGVNEQFF; CDR3nt: TGTGCCAGCAGTGACTCGGAGGGAGTCAATGAGCAGTTCTTC
v_gene: TRBV5-1; abundance: -; j_gene: TRBJ2-2; d_gene: -; CDR3aa: CASSYGGQNTGELFF; CDR3nt: TGCGCCAGCAGCTATGGGGGACAGAACACCGGGGAGCTGTTTTTT
v_gene: TRBV6-5; abundance: -; j_gene: TRBJ2-7; d_gene: TRBD2; CDR3aa: CASRDTSGSYEQYF; CDR3nt: TGTGCCAGCAGAGATACTAGCGGCTCTTACGAGCAGTACTTC
v_gene: TRBV11-3; abundance: -; j_gene: TRBJ1-1; d_gene: -; CDR3aa: CASSLKNTEAFF; CDR3nt: TGTGCCAGCAGCCTAAAGAACACTGAAGCTTTCTTT
v_gene: TRBV28; abundance: -; j_gene: TRBJ2-3; d_gene: TRBD2; CDR3aa: CASSLLAGGADTQYF; CDR3nt: TGTGCCAGCAGTTTGCTAGCGGGGGGGGCAGATACGCAGTATTTT
v_gene: TRBV19; abundance: few; j_gene: TRBJ1-6; d_gene: TRBD1; CDR3aa: CASRDRADSPLHF; CDR3nt: TGTGCGTCCCGGGACAGGGCTGATTCACCCCTCCACTTT
v_gene: TRBV5-1; abundance: -; j_gene: TRBJ1-3; d_gene: TRBD1; CDR3aa: CASALRPTGGVSGNTIYF; CDR3nt: TGCGCCAGCGCCCTCCGGCCGACAGGGGGCGTCTCTGGAAACACCATATATTTT
v_gene: TRBV28; abundance: -; j_gene: TRBJ2-6; d_gene: -; CDR3aa: CASQGSSGANVLTF; CDR3nt: TGTGCCAGCCAGGGCTCATCTGGGGCCAACGTCCTGACTTTC
v_gene: TRBV28; abundance: -; j_gene: TRBJ1-1; d_gene: -; CDR3aa: CASSSGSYTEAFF; CDR3nt: TGTGCCAGCAGTTCAGGGTCTTACACTGAAGCTTTCTTT
v_gene: TRBV2; abundance: -; j_gene: TRBJ1-5; d_gene: -; CDR3aa: CASKENSNQPQHF; CDR3nt: TGTGCCAGCAAGGAGAATAGCAATCAGCCCCAGCATTTT
v_gene: TRBV7-2; abundance: -; j_gene: TRBJ1-6; d_gene: -; CDR3aa: CASSLQGINSPLHF; CDR3nt: TGTGCCAGCAGTTTACAGGGCATTAATTCACCCCTCCACTTT
v_gene: TRBV5-8; abundance: -; j_gene: TRBJ2-5; d_gene: TRBD1; CDR3aa: CASRPQGAWALETQYF; CDR3nt: TGTGCCAGCAGGCCACAGGGGGCTTGGGCTCTAGAGACCCAGTACTTC
v_gene: TRBV5-1; abundance: -; j_gene: TRBJ2-1; d_gene: TRBD1; CDR3aa: CASTDRAYEQFF; CDR3nt: TGCGCCAGCACAGACAGGGCCTATGAGCAGTTCTTC
v_gene: TRBV10-2; abundance: -; j_gene: TRBJ2-2; d_gene: -; CDR3aa: CASTQAPPNTGELFF; CDR3nt: TGCGCCAGCACCCAAGCGCCACCGAACACCGGGGAGCTGTTTTTT
v_gene: TRBV7-7; abundance: -; j_gene: TRBJ2-5; d_gene: TRBD2; CDR3aa: CASSQGLAGAGETQYF; CDR3nt: TGTGCCAGCAGCCAGGGACTAGCGGGAGCGGGGGAGACCCAGTACTTC
v_gene: TRBV29-1; abundance: -; j_gene: TRBJ2-3; d_gene: TRBD2; CDR3aa: CSVGGGASTDTQYF; CDR3nt: TGCAGCGTCGGGGGGGGCGCTAGCACAGATACGCAGTATTTT
v_gene: TRBV27; abundance: -; j_gene: TRBJ2-2; d_gene: -; CDR3aa: CASSSANTGELFF; CDR3nt: TGTGCCAGCAGTTCCGCGAACACCGGGGAGCTGTTTTTT
v_gene: TRBV19; abundance: -; j_gene: TRBJ1-1; d_gene: -; CDR3aa: CASSTPHQGTTEAFF; CDR3nt: TGTGCCAGTAGCACCCCCCACCAGGGTACCACTGAAGCTTTCTTT
v_gene: TRBV29-1; abundance: -; j_gene: TRBJ2-5; d_gene: -; CDR3aa: CCVDLGGGAGETQYF; CDR3nt: TGCTGCGTTGACCTAGGGGGGGGCGCGGGGGAGACCCAGTACTTC
v_gene: TRBV6-5; abundance: -; j_gene: TRBJ1-2; d_gene: -; CDR3aa: CASINNRENGGYTF; CDR3nt: TGTGCCAGCATCAACAACAGGGAAAATGGTGGCTACACCTTC
v_gene: TRBV2; abundance: -; j_gene: TRBJ1-3; d_gene: TRBD1; CDR3aa: CASRDRAGNTIYF; CDR3nt: TGTGCCAGCCGGGACAGGGCTGGAAACACCATATATTTT
v_gene: TRBV3-1/TRBV3-2; abundance: -; j_gene: TRBJ1-4; d_gene: -; CDR3aa: CASSHLGDEKLFF; CDR3nt: TGTGCCAGCAGCCATTTAGGGGATGAAAAACTGTTTTTT
v_gene: TRBV10-1; abundance: once; j_gene: TRBJ2-5; d_gene: TRBD2; CDR3aa: CASSPGLASETQYF; CDR3nt: TGCGCCAGCAGTCCGGGACTAGCGTCGGAGACCCAGTACTTC
v_gene: TRBV6-1; abundance: -; j_gene: TRBJ1-1; d_gene: -; CDR3aa: CASSEFSEAFF; CDR3nt: TGTGCCAGCAGTGAATTCTCTGAAGCTTTCTTT
v_gene: TRBV19; abundance: -; j_gene: TRBJ2-1; d_gene: TRBD2; CDR3aa: CASSMRLAGGLSSYNEQFF; CDR3nt: TGTGCCAGTAGTATGAGACTAGCGGGGGGGCTGAGCTCCTACAATGAGCAGTTCTTC
v_gene: TRBV6-6; abundance: once; j_gene: TRBJ1-5; d_gene: TRBD1; CDR3aa: CASSRDRIRPQHF; CDR3nt: TGTGCCAGCAGCCGGGACAGGATCCGGCCCCAGCATTTT
v_gene: TRBV4-2; abundance: few; j_gene: TRBJ2-5; d_gene: TRBD2; CDR3aa: CASSQLAGETQYF; CDR3nt: TGTGCCAGCAGCCAACTAGCGGGGGAGACCCAGTACTTC
v_gene: TRBV28; abundance: many; j_gene: TRBJ1-2; d_gene: -; CDR3aa: CASTTAPNYGYTF; CDR3nt: TGTGCCAGCACTACCGCCCCTAACTATGGCTACACCTTC
v_gene: TRBV5-1; abundance: -; j_gene: TRBJ1-2; d_gene: -; CDR3aa: CASSLGQANYGYTF; CDR3nt: TGCGCCAGCAGCTTGGGTCAGGCCAACTATGGCTACACCTTC
v_gene: TRBV4-1; abundance: -; j_gene: TRBJ2-1; d_gene: TRBD1; CDR3aa: CASSQASGTGIYNEQFF; CDR3nt: TGCGCCAGCAGCCAAGCATCCGGGACAGGGATCTACAATGAGCAGTTCTTC
v_gene: TRBV15; abundance: -; j_gene: TRBJ1-1; d_gene: TRBD1; CDR3aa: CATSRGGQGTVNTEAFF; CDR3nt: TGTGCCACCAGCAGGGGGGGACAGGGGACCGTGAACACTGAAGCTTTCTTT
v_gene: TRBV21-1; abundance: -; j_gene: TRBJ2-7; d_gene: -; CDR3aa: CASSKGKQDYEQYF; CDR3nt: TGTGCCAGCAGCAAAGGAAAGCAGGATTACGAGCAGTACTTC
v_gene: TRBV5-1; abundance: -; j_gene: TRBJ2-7; d_gene: TRBD2; CDR3aa: CASSFKLAGSYEQYF; CDR3nt: TGCGCCAGCAGCTTTAAACTAGCGGGGTCCTACGAGCAGTACTTC
v_gene: TRBV28; abundance: -; j_gene: TRBJ2-2; d_gene: TRBD1; CDR3aa: CASSSQKGQAKTGELFF; CDR3nt: TGTGCCAGCAGTTCTCAAAAGGGACAGGCCAAAACCGGGGAGCTGTTTTTT
v_gene: TRBV6-5; abundance: -; j_gene: TRBJ2-3; d_gene: TRBD2; CDR3aa: CASSLSGRYDTQYF; CDR3nt: TGTGCCAGCAGTCTAAGCGGGAGATATGATACGCAGTATTTT
v_gene: TRBV5-1; abundance: -; j_gene: TRBJ2-3; d_gene: TRBD2; CDR3aa: CASSLGLAGEADTQYF; CDR3nt: TGCGCCAGCAGCTTGGGACTAGCGGGAGAAGCAGATACGCAGTATTTT
v_gene: TRBV19; abundance: few; j_gene: TRBJ2-2; d_gene: -; CDR3aa: CASKVGRGRGTGELFF; CDR3nt: TGTGCCAGTAAGGTAGGCCGGGGGCGGGGGACCGGGGAGCTGTTTTTT
v_gene: TRBV6-6; abundance: once; j_gene: TRBJ1-1; d_gene: -; CDR3aa: CASSYEFRSEAFF; CDR3nt: TGTGCCAGCAGTTACGAGTTCAGGTCGGAAGCTTTCTTT
v_gene: TRBV5-1; abundance: -; j_gene: TRBJ2-5; d_gene: TRBD2; CDR3aa: CASSTGLAGVLLETQYF; CDR3nt: TGCGCCAGCAGCACCGGACTAGCCGGTGTTCTTCTGGAGACCCAGTACTTC
v_gene: TRBV28; abundance: -; j_gene: TRBJ2-2; d_gene: TRBD2; CDR3aa: CASSLGTSYTGELFF; CDR3nt: TGTGCCAGCAGTTTAGGGACTAGTTACACCGGGGAGCTGTTTTTT
v_gene: TRBV24-1; abundance: -; j_gene: TRBJ1-5; d_gene: TRBD1; CDR3aa: CATGGPGSNQPQHF; CDR3nt: TGTGCCACAGGGGGCCCCGGCAGCAATCAGCCCCAGCATTTT